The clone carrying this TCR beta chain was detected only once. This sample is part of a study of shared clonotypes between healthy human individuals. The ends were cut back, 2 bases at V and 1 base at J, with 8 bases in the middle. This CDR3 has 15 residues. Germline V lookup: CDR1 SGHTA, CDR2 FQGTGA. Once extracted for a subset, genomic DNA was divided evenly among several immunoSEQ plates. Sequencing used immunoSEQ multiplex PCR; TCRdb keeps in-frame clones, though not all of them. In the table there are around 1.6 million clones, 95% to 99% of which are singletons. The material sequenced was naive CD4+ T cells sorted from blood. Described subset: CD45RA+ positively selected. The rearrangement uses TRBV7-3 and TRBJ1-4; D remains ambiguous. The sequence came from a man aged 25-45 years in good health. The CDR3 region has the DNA TGTGCCAGCAGCTTAGGTCCGGGAACTAATGAAAAACTGTTTTTT. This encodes CASSLGPGTNEKLFF.